The table lists the clone carrying this TCR beta chain with a count of one. In germline, CDR1 is SGHRS, CDR2 YFSETQ. The CDR3 consists of 15 residues. V was trimmed by 3 bases and J by 5 bases, leaving 14 bases between them. This sample was taken from a study of control samples from healthy donors and cancer patients. The assay was immunoSEQ multiplex PCR, and TCRdb's table has in-frame clones only and misses some. The sample gives approximately 150,000 clones, around 88% of which show up once; under 2% is in the top ten. Sequenced sample: blood. The chain recombines TRBV5-1 with TRBJ2-2; D is undetermined. The TCR was taken from a man aged 18 to 29 in good health. The CDR3 DNA reads TGCGCCAGCAGCTCGTCAGGAGTGGGGACCGGGGAGCTGTTTTTT. Its protein is CASSSSGVGTGELFF.